This T cell receptor beta chain originates from a study of PD-1 blockade in mismatch repair-deficient tumors. Germline CDR1 reads SNHLY; CDR2 reads FYNNEI. This CDR3 is built from 16 residues. V shed 2 bases and J shed 0 bases, with 11 bases lying between them. Assay used: immunoSEQ multiplex PCR; TCRdb lists only in-frame clones, some missing. The sample contains around 120,000 clones, around 87% of which appear only once. The chain has TRBV2 and TRBJ2-1; D assignment may be TRBD1 or TRBD2 (5 bases each). The sequences come from peripheral blood, collected 44 weeks after starting pembrolizumab. The receptor's source is an adult with mismatch repair-deficient cancer. The CDR3 bases are TGTGCCAGCAGTGAATCAGCAGGGAGCTCCTACAATGAGCAGTTCTTC. Its translation: CASSESAGSSYNEQFF. The whole variable domain, remainder taken from reference TRBV2 and TRBJ2-1, is EPEVTQTPSHQVTQMGQEVILRCVPISNHLYFYWYRQILGQKVEFLVSFYNNEISEKSEIFDDQFSVERPDGSNFTLKIRSTKLEDSAMYFCASSESAGSSYNEQFFGPGTRLTVL.